The next 20 T cell receptor beta chains were all read from a single sample in a study of response to subunit inactivated influenza vaccine. One entry per CDR3 protein results from TCRdb running MiXCR on the RT-PCR reads. This table has more than 400,000 distinct CDR3 sequences, 9.5% to 13% appearing once. The sequences come from PBMCs from blood, collected more than 35 days after vaccination. The receptor set was obtained from a man in his fifties who received an inactivated influenza vaccine.

Notes on this clonotype: One end of the junction is discordant with germline, which a read error may explain. The chain recombines TRBV20-1 with TRBJ1-6; D gene ambiguous. The germline gives CDR1 DFQATT, CDR2 SNEGSKA (reference sequence). The CDR3 is 16 amino acids. The CDR3 here is CSARDGGSSYNSPLHF. Written as DNA, the CDR3 is TGCAGTGCAAGAGACGGAGGGAGCTCCTATAATTCACCCCTCCACTTT.

The chain carries TRBV7-6 and TRBJ2-5; TRBD1 or TRBD2 may be the D gene (5 bases each). Trimming took off 1 base at V and 4 bases at J, with 7 bases between the two ends. The CDR3 contains 13 residues. Germline V CDR1 and CDR2: SGHVS, FNYEAQ. This CDR3 is CASSLGGIETQYF. In DNA form, the CDR3 reads TGTGCCAGCAGCTTAGGGGGGATAGAGACCCAGTACTTC.

The table lists this clonotype with a few counts. The rearrangement uses TRBV3-1 and TRBJ2-7, with D uncertain. Trimming removed 0 bases from V and 7 bases from J, with 16 bases in between. CDR3 size: 15 residues. The germline V gene has CDR1 LGHDT and CDR2 YNNKEL (reference sequence). The CDR3 is CASSQDPGWAVEQYF. Here the CDR3 DNA reads TGTGCCAGCAGCCAAGATCCAGGTTGGGCTGTGGAGCAGTACTTC.

The DNA for the CDR3 is TGTGCCAGCAAGGGACAGGGGGTATCCGGGGAGCTGTTTTTT. Translation gives CASKGQGVSGELFF. The chain has TRBV25-1 and TRBJ2-2; 11 bases agree with TRBD1. The CDR3 covers 14 residues. In germline, CDR1 is MGHDK, CDR2 SYGVNS. Losses at the gene ends were 7 bases for V and 6 bases for J; bases not matched to a gene: 4.

This clonotype was counted a few times. The chain recombines TRBV12-3 or TRBV12-4 with TRBJ2-3; D might be TRBD1 (6 bases). The V end was cut by 8 bases, the J end by 0 bases, with 12 bases between. This CDR3 spans 14 amino acids. CDR3 nucleotides: TGTGCCAGCCTCTCGACAGGTAGCACAGATACGCAGTATTTT. Translated, it gives CASLSTGSTDTQYF.

This clonotype was observed at least ten times. The V call is TRBV5-1, the J call TRBJ2-5; possible D gene TRBD1, 5 bases. Germline CDR1 and CDR2: SGHRS and YFSETQ. This CDR3 contains 9 residues. CDR3 amino acids: CAKGETQYF. CDR3 nucleotides: TGCGCAAAGGGGGAGACCCAGTACTTC.

This chain uses TRBV5-1 with TRBJ2-5; 9 nucleotides line up with TRBD2. Germline V gene data show CDR1 as SGHRS and CDR2 as YFSETQ. The CDR3 has 15 residues. Trimming removed 4 bases from V and 3 bases from J; junction bases left unmatched: 7. The CDR3 is CASSRGGGVEETQYF. The CDR3 bases are TGCGCCAGCAGCCGCGGGGGGGGAGTGGAAGAGACCCAGTACTTC.

The rearrangement joins TRBV25-1 to TRBJ2-5; no firm D call. Trimming removed 3 bases at V and 5 bases at J, with 4 bases between. The germline CDR1 and CDR2 sequences are MGHDK and SYGVNS. The CDR3 runs 11 residues. The CDR3 DNA reads TGTGCCAGCAGTGATTCGGAGACCCAGTACTTC. Translation: CASSDSETQYF.

This clonotype was recorded at least ten times. For the CDR3, the DNA is TGTGCCAGCAGCTTATATCGGCGGGGGACGCAAGAGACCCAGTACTTC. It specifies CASSLYRRGTQETQYF. This chain links TRBV7-2 with TRBJ2-5; 7 bases fit TRBD2. V was clipped by 2 bases and J by 2 bases; unmatched bases: 8. This CDR3 contains 16 residues. Germline CDR1 and CDR2: SGHTA and FQGNSA.

This clonotype has more than one count but fewer than ten. The chain carries TRBV29-1 and TRBJ1-2; TRBD1 agrees at 7 bases. The CDR3 extends over 12 amino acids. Germline CDR1 SQVTM, CDR2 ANQGSEA. V shed 4 bases, J shed 7 bases, and the junction held 6 bases outside the gene matches. The CDR3 nucleotides read TGCAGCGTTGCGGACAGGTGGGGTGGCTACACCTTC. Its protein product is CSVADRWGGYTF. Using reference TRBV29-1 and TRBJ1-2 for the parts outside the CDR3, the full variable domain is SAVISQKPSRDICQRGTSLTIQCQVDSQVTMMFWYRQQPGQSLTLIATANQGSEATYESGFVIDKFPISRPNLTFSTLTVSNMSPEDSSIYLCSVADRWGGYTFGSGTRLTVV.

The chain has TRBV5-1 and TRBJ1-2; D gene uncertain. The CDR3 runs to 14 residues. Germline-derived CDR1 and CDR2 are SGHRS and YFSETQ. V was pared by 3 bases and J by 4 bases, with 13 bases between. The CDR3 here is CASSSTSSGYGYTF. CDR3 DNA: TGCGCCAGCAGCTCGACCAGCAGTGGCTATGGCTACACCTTC.

This clonotype was counted many times. This rearrangement joins TRBV6-4 to TRBJ2-2; D call uncertain. CDR3 length equals 12 residues. Germline V gene data show CDR1 as MRHNA and CDR2 as SNTAGT. Trimming left V 3 bases short and J 3 bases short, with 2 bases between. In nucleotides, the CDR3 is TGTGCCAGCAGTGAGGACACCGGGGAGCTGTTTTTT. Protein sequence: CASSEDTGELFF.

The chain recombines TRBV5-1 with TRBJ2-3; D is perhaps TRBD2 (5 bases). CDR1 is SGHRS, CDR2 YFSETQ, per germline. The CDR3 totals 16 residues. Between the trimmed V and J ends, which lost 0 bases and 0 bases, there was a span of 11 bases. The CDR3 is CASSLGSGPSTDTQYF. CDR3 nucleotides: TGCGCCAGCAGCTTGGGCAGCGGTCCTAGCACAGATACGCAGTATTTT.

This clonotype was counted between two and nine times. The genes are TRBV28 and TRBJ1-6; TRBD1 aligns across 10 bases. With 2 bases clipped from V and 4 bases from J, the junction kept 5 bases outside the gene matches. Germline V gives CDR1 MDHEN, CDR2 SYDVKM. This CDR3 has 17 residues. For the CDR3, the DNA is TGTGCCAGCAGTTTAGGGACAGGGGCTCCGTATAATTCACCCCTCCACTTT. Translating gives CASSLGTGAPYNSPLHF.

The rearrangement joins TRBV20-1 to TRBJ2-5; perhaps D is TRBD1 or TRBD2 (5 bases each). V shed 5 bases and J shed 1 base, with 11 bases lying between them. The germline V gene has CDR1 DFQATT and CDR2 SNEGSKA (reference sequence). CDR3 length: 13 amino acids. CDR3 nucleotides: TGCAGTGCTGCCGGGGCGGGCCAAGAGACCCAGTACTTC. This sequence encodes CSAAGAGQETQYF.

V gene TRBV7-2 combines with J gene TRBJ1-2; D gene ambiguous. The germline V and J ends were trimmed by 5 bases and 1 base, with 8 bases remaining between them. The germline gives CDR1 SGHTA, CDR2 FQGNSA. CDR3 length: 13 amino acids. The CDR3: CASSLTHNYGYTF. The CDR3 DNA reads as TGTGCCAGCAGCCTCACACATAACTATGGCTACACCTTC.

This clonotype was counted at least ten times. V usage is TRBV20-1 and J usage is TRBJ2-2, with 10 bases identical to TRBD1. CDR3 length: 15 residues. The germline gives CDR1 DFQATT, CDR2 SNEGSKA (reference sequence). Trimming took 1 base from V and 2 from J; bases not matched to a gene: 1. The CDR3: CSARGTGGNTGELFF. CDR3 nucleotides: TGCAGTGCTAGAGGGACAGGGGGTAACACCGGGGAGCTGTTTTTT.

This clonotype has just a few counts. V and J are TRBV5-1 and TRBJ2-1; D not certain. V was pared by 4 bases and J by 2 bases, with 13 bases between. The germline CDR1 and CDR2 sequences are SGHRS and YFSETQ. This CDR3 has 15 residues. The DNA for the CDR3 is TGCGCCAGCAGCCAAACCTCTGTGCCCTACAATGAGCAGTTCTTC. This encodes CASSQTSVPYNEQFF.

The chain couples TRBV4-3 to TRBJ2-1; 7 positions agree with TRBD1. This CDR3 has 15 residues. Germline V lookup: CDR1 LGHNA, CDR2 YSLEER. Trimming at V came to 1 base and at J to 6 bases, leaving 6 bases not matched to a gene. The CDR3 loop is CASSQVRQGGNEQFF. CDR3 sequence (DNA): TGCGCCAGCAGCCAAGTTCGACAGGGCGGCAATGAGCAGTTCTTC.

Many counts were recorded for this clonotype. The chain is built from TRBV7-2 and TRBJ2-2, with D possibly matching TRBD2 (5 bases). The length of the CDR3 is 14 residues. Germline V gene sequence: CDR1 SGHTA, CDR2 FQGNSA. The germline V and J ends were trimmed by 8 bases and 3 bases, with 13 bases remaining between them. The CDR3 DNA follows: TGTGCCAGCGCGAGAACGGACTACACCGGGGAGCTGTTTTTT. This translates into CASARTDYTGELFF. The entire variable domain, with the rest obtained from reference TRBV7-2 and TRBJ2-2, is as follows: GAGVSQSPSNKVTEKGKDVELRCDPISGHTALYWYRQSLGQGLEFLIYFQGNSAPDKSGLPSDRFSAERTGGSVSTLTIQRTQQEDSAVYLCASARTDYTGELFFGEGSRLTVL.